The clone carrying this T cell receptor beta chain came up once. Its antigen is not identified. Donors were ostensibly healthy at sampling, although undocumented immune exposures were probable. These data come from a study of cytomegalovirus exposure and HLA in healthy donors. Study-wide results and limits: By HLA locus, TCR association rates varied in a later analysis, with DRB1 showing the most and HLA-C the fewest.

The V gene lost 9 bases and the J gene lost 8 bases, with 16 bases spanning the gap. Germline lookup yields CDR1 MNHNY and CDR2 SVGAGI (reference sequence). This CDR3 region has 12 residues. Primers included in the PCR were 60 Vbeta and 13 Jbeta primers. As originally analysed: Unique TCR beta chains numbered about 79 million in a later analysis, with roughly 10 million shared. The method was immunoSEQ multiplex PCR; TCRdb's version includes in-frame clones alone and lacks a portion of them. That table is the source of V, J and clone size, and D and trimming were worked out from the DNA. Of approximately 100,000 clones listed, under 85% are singletons.

This TCR was sampled from a man between 40 and 49 years old in good health and CMV-seronegative. Sequencing was performed on PBMCs. V is TRBV6-6 and J is TRBJ1-1; the D is unclear. DNA of the CDR3: TGTGCCAGTTTTCCGGGGAGCCGCGAAGCTTTCTTT. It specifies CASFPGSREAFF.